This T cell receptor (beta chain) was obtained from a study of post-analysis software for immune sequencing data. Study summary: Several disease courses (relapsing-remitting, secondary progressive and progressive-relapsing) of multiple sclerosis were included.

cDNA libraries of TCR beta carried unique molecular identifiers. TCRdb re-called the PCR reads with MiXCR, one entry per CDR3 protein. The data contain 700,000 to 900,000 distinct CDR3 sequences, around 45% of them seen just once; the ten biggest clones take up roughly 4.9%. As for this clonotype: The antigen is unknown.

Findings and limits, study-wide: Diversity measured as normalized Chao1 was significantly lower in multiple sclerosis patients than in controls. By F measure, samples from a shared preparation batch strongly co-clustered. Controls had lower frequencies than patients of a handful of TRBV segments, which included TRBV5-6, TRBV5-1 and TRBV20-1.

Between the trimmed V and J ends, which lost 7 bases and 0 bases, there was a span of 10 bases. The CDR3 is 14 residues long. The germline V gene encodes CDR1 WSHSY and CDR2 SAAADI. The source is a girl aged 5-17 years with multiple sclerosis. The rearrangement joins TRBV10-2 to TRBJ1-5; the D is unclear. Sample: blood. CDR3 sequence (DNA): TGCGCCAGCAAGGACCATAATAGCAATCAGCCCCAGCATTTT. It encodes CASKDHNSNQPQHF.